The entry below gives a single T cell receptor (beta chain) sequence along with its context. What it binds is unknown. MiXCR, run by TCRdb on the 5' RACE reads, gives a single entry per CDR3 protein. This table holds a few hundred thousand distinct CDR3 sequences, approximately 18% found once. The data derive from a study of identical twins. Regarding the study as a whole: For out-of-frame beta sequences, excess twin sharing was weaker. Analyses of zero insertions could, in part, be confounded by invariant MAIT and iNKT cells.

The germline V gene has CDR1 DFQATT and CDR2 SNEGSKA (reference sequence). This CDR3 is built from 13 residues. V was pared by 3 bases and J by 5 bases, with 4 bases of the junction left unmatched. This clonotype was obtained from a man over 45 in good health. V and J are TRBV20-1 and TRBJ2-5; the match to TRBD1 covers 9 bases. The sequencing input was naive T cells sorted from blood. The chain's CDR3 is CSARDRGQETQYF. CDR3 in DNA: TGCAGTGCTAGGGACAGGGGCCAGGAGACCCAGTACTTC.